This entry lists 17 T cell receptor beta chains sequenced from one sample in a study of regulatory T cells in long-lasting Graves disease. Relying on iRepertoire HTBI primers and Arm-PCR of CDR3 regions, the team built TCR beta libraries. Via MiXCR, TCRdb re-called the multiplex PCR reads, giving one row per CDR3 protein. The sample has 350,000 to 550,000 distinct CDR3 sequences; less than 20% are singletons. Time point reported: newly diagnosed GD, antithyroid drugs for less than 3 months. The TCR library was made from RNA extracted from PBMCs. The same sample was also studied in work on T cells in Graves' hyperthyroidism and ophthalmopathy.

The sample here was peripheral blood mononuclear cells (PBMCs), taken at new diagnosis, from a patient treated with antithyroid drugs. The receptor set was obtained from a woman aged 18-29 years with Graves disease.

This rearrangement joins TRBV6-2 or TRBV6-3 to TRBJ1-1; no firm D call. The CDR3 runs 14 residues. Trimming cost V 2 bases and J 4 bases, with 11 bases left between them. The germline CDR1 and CDR2 sequences are MNHEY and SVGEGT. Written as DNA, the CDR3 is TGTGCCAGCAGTTACGGAGGAGTGAGCACTGAAGCTTTCTTT. This sequence encodes CASSYGGVSTEAFF.

This clonotype was observed many times. The chain combines TRBV28 with TRBJ2-7; TRBD1 agrees at 7 bases. The CDR3 covers 14 residues. The trim removed 6 bases at V and 2 bases at J, leaving 7 bases unmatched. Germline CDR1 and CDR2: MDHEN and SYDVKM. CDR3 DNA: TGTGCCAGCAGCAAGACAGGGCCTCCCTACGAGCAGTACTTC. Amino acid sequence: CASSKTGPPYEQYF.

This clonotype was seen ten or more times. This sequence joins TRBV7-2 and TRBJ2-7; TRBD2 aligns across 10 bases. CDR1 and CDR2 (germline): SGHTA, FQGNSA. This CDR3 contains 15 residues. With 0 bases clipped from V and 3 bases from J, the junction kept 2 bases outside the gene matches. CDR3 bases: TGTGCCAGCAGCTTAGCAGCTAGCGGGAGCTACGAGCAGTACTTC. Amino acid sequence: CASSLAASGSYEQYF.

This clonotype appeared a few times. As the CDR3 is not closed by the conserved phenylalanine or tryptophan, this likely results from a read error. This chain connects TRBV28 to TRBJ1-1; D is unresolved. The CDR3 has 12 residues. V lost 7 bases and J 5 bases, leaving 11 bases between the germline ends. CDR1 and CDR2 from the germline V gene are MDHEN and SYDVKM. CDR3 amino acids: CASTLRGTEAFL. For the CDR3, the DNA is TGTGCCAGCACCCTGAGAGGGACTGAAGCTTTCCTT.

The chain couples TRBV12-3 or TRBV12-4 to TRBJ1-4; TRBD1 matches 9 bases. With 2 bases clipped from V and 8 bases from J, the junction kept 6 bases outside the gene matches. This CDR3 is 15 amino acids long. CDR3 in DNA: TGTGCCAGCAGTTTACAGGGACAGGGTTGGGAAAAACTGTTTTTT. It encodes CASSLQGQGWEKLFF.

This clonotype was seen many times. V is TRBV10-3 and J is TRBJ2-7, with a tentative D call TRBD2 (6 bases). This CDR3 is 15 amino acids long. Trimming took off 0 bases at V and 2 bases at J, with 11 bases between the two ends. CDR1 is ENHRY, CDR2 SYGVKD, per germline. The CDR3 coding sequence is TGTGCCATCAGTGAGTCCGCGGGAACCACCTACGAGCAGTACTTC. Its translation: CAISESAGTTYEQYF.

The chain is built from TRBV9 and TRBJ2-3; D may match TRBD1 or TRBD2 (5 bases each). CDR3 size: 17 residues. The germline V gene has CDR1 SGDLS and CDR2 YYNGEE. Trimming cost V 3 bases and J 0 bases, with 17 bases left between them. In nucleotides, the CDR3 is TGTGCCAGCAGCGCCGAGGGGTTAGCGCTTAGCACAGATACGCAGTATTTT. Translation: CASSAEGLALSTDTQYF.

This clonotype occurred many times. The chain recombines TRBV16 with TRBJ2-5, with 7 bases that match TRBD1. With 5 bases clipped from V and 1 base from J, the junction kept 7 bases outside the gene matches. The CDR3 loop spans 15 amino acids. CDR1 is KGHSY and CDR2 is FQNENV in the germline V gene. Here the CDR3 DNA reads TGTGCCAGCAGCGGTAGACAGGGAAGCCAAGAGACCCAGTACTTC. Translating it yields CASSGRQGSQETQYF.

CDR3 region: CASIYRGGYEQYF. DNA of the CDR3: TGTGCCAGCATCTACAGGGGTGGCTACGAGCAGTACTTC. This sequence joins TRBV6-1 and TRBJ2-7; TRBD1 aligns across 7 bases. The CDR3 covers 13 residues. Germline lookup yields CDR1 MNHNS and CDR2 SASEGT. The trim removed 7 bases at V and 3 bases at J, leaving 6 bases unmatched.

There are many counts of this clonotype. The chain links TRBV30 to TRBJ2-5; 7 nucleotides line up with TRBD2. Germline V lookup: CDR1 GTSNPN, CDR2 SVGIG (reference sequence). V trimming: 2 bases; J trimming: 4 bases; junction bases outside the gene matches: 7. This CDR3 comprises 14 residues. CDR3 coding DNA: TGTGCCTGGAGTTTAGGACTAGGTGTAGAGACCCAGTACTTC. Translation: CAWSLGLGVETQYF. The full variable domain, rest sourced from reference TRBV30 and TRBJ2-5, is SQTIHQWPATLVQPVGSPLSLECTVEGTSNPNLYWYRQAAGRGLQLLFYSVGIGQISSEVPQNLSASRPQDRQFILSSKKLLLSDSGFYLCAWSLGLGVETQYFGPGTRLLVL.

The V gene is TRBV11-2, the J gene TRBJ2-5; D is ambiguous. Deletions cut 5 bases from V and 3 bases from J, with 13 bases between. The CDR3 runs to 14 residues. CDR1 is SGHAT, CDR2 FQNNGV, per germline. The CDR3 is CASSQRRTEETQYF. The DNA for the CDR3 is TGTGCCAGCAGCCAAAGACGAACGGAAGAGACCCAGTACTTC.

Many counts were recorded for this clonotype. V and J are TRBV20-1 and TRBJ2-7; TRBD2 matches at 12 bases. Looked up from germline, CDR1 is DFQATT and CDR2 is SNEGSKA (reference sequence). With V trimmed by 4 bases and J by 7 bases, 5 bases remained unmatched. This CDR3 is 13 amino acids long. The CDR3 loop reads CSATTSGRREQYF. The CDR3 nucleotides read TGCAGTGCTACGACTAGCGGGAGAAGAGAGCAGTACTTC.

The chain has TRBV20-1 and TRBJ2-1, with 10 bases lining up with TRBD2. V lost 4 bases, J lost 4 bases, and 7 bases stayed unmatched. Germline V CDR1 and CDR2: DFQATT, SNEGSKA (reference sequence). There are 15 residues in the CDR3. The CDR3: CSAIHTSGAYNEQFF. CDR3 bases: TGCAGTGCTATACACACTAGCGGGGCATACAATGAGCAGTTCTTC.

This clonotype was observed a few times. The rearrangement uses TRBV15 and TRBJ1-2, with TRBD1 matching 10 bases. Looked up from germline, CDR1 is LNHNV and CDR2 is YYDKDF (reference sequence). V shed 4 bases, J shed 8 bases, and the junction held 10 bases outside the gene matches. The CDR3 length is 15 residues. The CDR3 region has the DNA TGTGCCACCAGCACTCTTGACAGGGGGCGCGGCGGCTACACCTTC. Protein product: CATSTLDRGRGGYTF.

This chain connects TRBV9 to TRBJ2-7, with D tentatively TRBD2 (5 bases). Germline V gives CDR1 SGDLS, CDR2 YYNGEE. Trimming took 10 bases from V and 7 from J, leaving 24 bases between them. This CDR3 is 14 amino acids long. Here the CDR3 DNA reads TGTGCCGGCACAGCGACTACATGTTCTCGTGAGCAGTACTTC. This translates into CAGTATTCSREQYF.

This clonotype was observed many times. J is TRBJ2-1 and V is TRBV30; D gene uncertain. V lost 8 bases and J lost 5, with 7 bases in between. The CDR3 spans 10 residues. Germline loops: CDR1 GTSNPN, CDR2 SVGIG (reference sequence). In nucleotides, the CDR3 is TGTGCCGGGATTGACAATGAGCAGTTCTTC. Residues: CAGIDNEQFF.

This clonotype was detected only a few times. CDR3 loop: CASNAPGQSTYEQYF. The CDR3 DNA is TGTGCCAGCAATGCCCCGGGACAGAGTACCTACGAGCAGTACTTC. The chain has TRBV6-1 and TRBJ2-7; 7 nucleotides match TRBD1. Per the germline V gene, CDR1 is MNHNS and CDR2 is SASEGT. This CDR3 spans 15 amino acids. After removal of 7 bases from V and 2 bases from J, the junction contained 11 bases not matched to a gene.